The source of this T cell receptor beta chain is a study of cytomegalovirus exposure and HLA in healthy donors. TCRdb keeps only in-frame clones here, not all; method: immunoSEQ multiplex PCR. The sample consists of fewer than 200,000 clones, roughly 85% of them appearing once. The sample holds many counts of this clone. CDR3 length: 16 amino acids. Germline values: CDR1 SEHNR, CDR2 FQNEAQ (reference sequence). The V gene end was trimmed by 5 bases and the J gene end by 3 bases; junction bases not matched to a gene: 13. The sequenced material came from PBMCs. The source of this sequence is a man aged 18 to 30 in good health and CMV-seropositive. The chain carries TRBV7-9 and TRBJ2-7; 7 nucleotides match TRBD2. CDR3 residues: CASSPRSAGAGYEQYF. CDR3 bases: TGTGCCAGCAGCCCTCGTTCCGCGGGAGCGGGCTACGAGCAGTACTTC.